This record covers a single T cell receptor beta chain. The table came from immunoSEQ multiplex PCR; TCRdb's copy has only in-frame clones and leaves some out. The sample comprises about 170,000 clones, about 86% of which are singletons, and roughly 4% rests with the top ten. The entry originates in a study of blood T cell repertoires in COVID-19. The V and J ends lost 0 bases and 8 bases respectively, with 8 bases between them. The CDR3 totals 13 residues. Germline V gene data show CDR1 as ENHRY and CDR2 as SYGVKD. This TCR was sampled from a woman in her forties or fifties in a cohort exposed to, infected with or recovered from COVID-19 (not recorded which). The genes are TRBV10-3 and TRBJ1-3; D gene uncertain. What was sequenced was PBMCs or T cells enriched from blood (not recorded which). CDR3 DNA sequence: TGTGCCATCAGTGAGTCGAGAGGGTACACCATATATTTT. The encoded protein is CAISESRGYTIYF.